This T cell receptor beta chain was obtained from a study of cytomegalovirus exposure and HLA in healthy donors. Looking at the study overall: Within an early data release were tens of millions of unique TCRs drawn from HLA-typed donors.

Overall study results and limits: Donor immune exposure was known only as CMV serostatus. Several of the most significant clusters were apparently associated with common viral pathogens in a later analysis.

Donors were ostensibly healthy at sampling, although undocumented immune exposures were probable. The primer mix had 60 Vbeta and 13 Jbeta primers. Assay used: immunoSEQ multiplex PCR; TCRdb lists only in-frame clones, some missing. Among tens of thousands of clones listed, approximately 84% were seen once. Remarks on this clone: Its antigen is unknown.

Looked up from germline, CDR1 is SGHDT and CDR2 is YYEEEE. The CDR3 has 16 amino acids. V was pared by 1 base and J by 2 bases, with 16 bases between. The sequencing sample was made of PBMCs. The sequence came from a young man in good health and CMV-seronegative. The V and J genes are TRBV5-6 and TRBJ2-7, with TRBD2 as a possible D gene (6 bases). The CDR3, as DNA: TGTGCCAGCAGCTTGAGAGGTACTAGCCACCCCTACGAGCAGTACTTC. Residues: CASSLRGTSHPYEQYF.